These 3 T cell receptor beta chains originate from one sample sequenced in a study of cytomegalovirus exposure and HLA in healthy donors. PCR involved 60 Vbeta and 13 Jbeta primers. Repertoires were generated with immunoSEQ multiplex PCR, while TCRdb's copy carries only in-frame clones and drops some. The table has 150,000 or so clones, about 80% seen once; the top ten hold about 1.6%. The sequenced sample consisted of PBMCs. Receptor source: a man in his forties in good health and CMV-seronegative.

A remark on this clone: At one boundary the junction diverges from the germline segment, which might be a read error. The chain uses TRBV7-9 and TRBJ1-1, with D unclear. CDR1 and CDR2 (germline): SEHNR, FQNEAQ (reference sequence). This CDR3 has 13 amino acids. DNA of the CDR3: TGTTCCAGCACTGACAACGAGAACACTGAAGCTTTCTTT. This translates into CSSTDNENTEAFF.

This clone occurred once. V is TRBV7-6 and J is TRBJ1-4; D gene ambiguous. Trimming removed 5 bases at V and 8 bases at J, with 9 bases between. Germline CDR1 and CDR2: SGHVS and FNYEAQ. The CDR3 sequence is 12 residues long. CDR3: CASSTRQEKLFF. Here the CDR3 DNA reads TGTGCCAGCAGCACCCGTCAGGAAAAACTGTTTTTT.

The chain combines TRBV5-1 with TRBJ1-2, with D possibly TRBD1 on 6 matching bases. Trimming left V 4 bases short and J 4 bases short, with 8 bases between. The germline V gene has CDR1 SGHRS and CDR2 YFSETQ. This CDR3 comprises 12 residues. CDR3 in DNA: TGCGCCAGCAGCGAGGACAGCTATGGCTACACCTTC. Its translation: CASSEDSYGYTF.